This note documents a single TCR beta chain sequence. The sample comes from a study of shared clonotypes between healthy human individuals. Study as a whole: The study used three CD4 naive, three CD4 memory, two CD8 naive and one CD8 memory plate per donor.

Genomic DNA of each subset was evenly split across several immunoSEQ plates. TCRdb's table, derived via immunoSEQ multiplex PCR, lists solely in-frame clones and lacks some. Here the sample spans some 1 million clones, approximately 70% being singletons. The sequencing sample was made of memory CD4+ T cells sorted from blood. Regarding subset: CD45RA-negative fraction. This receptor was obtained from a man younger than 30 in good health.

The CDR3 region is CSAKPLDSRPPGGRYNEQFF. CDR3 in DNA: TGCAGCGCAAAGCCGTTGGACAGTCGGCCGCCGGGGGGTAGATACAATGAGCAGTTCTTC. The chain joins TRBV29-1 to TRBJ2-1; tentatively, D is TRBD2 (7 bases). The CDR3 is made up of 20 amino acids. V shed 7 bases and J shed 4 bases, with 35 bases lying between them. Germline values: CDR1 SQVTM, CDR2 ANQGSEA.